Here is one T cell receptor (beta chain) with its context. The antigen remains undetermined. Germline V gene lookup returns CDR1 KGHSH and CDR2 LQKENI. The CDR3 is 12 amino acids. Trimming left V 8 bases short and J 5 bases short, with 13 bases between. PCR used 60 Vbeta primers and 13 Jbeta primers. TCRdb keeps only in-frame clones here, not all; method: immunoSEQ multiplex PCR. The table shows about 110,000 clones, with approximately 80% occurring only once. The data originate from a study of cytomegalovirus exposure and HLA in healthy donors. Whole-study results and caveats: Using a false discovery rate of 0.05, a later analysis showed that 16,000 or so TCR beta sequences were associated with HLA alleles. The listing of 160 or so TCR beta chains classed them as cytomegalovirus-associated. Later analysis associated a missense DCLRE1C variant with TCR beta V- and J-gene trimming. In a later analysis, TCR association rates varied by HLA locus: DRB1 most, HLA-C fewest.

Sequenced material: PBMCs. V usage is TRBV18 and J usage is TRBJ2-7, with D maybe TRBD2 (7 bases). The sequence came from a woman aged 55-70 years in good health and CMV-seropositive. CDR3: CASGGGHHEQYF. The CDR3 region has the DNA TGTGCCAGCGGGGGGGGGCACCACGAGCAGTACTTC.